This TCR beta chain was profiled in a study of blood T cell repertoires in COVID-19. Germline V gene data show CDR1 as SNHLY and CDR2 as FYNNEI. This CDR3 comprises 13 residues. V shed 5 bases and J shed 2 bases, with 9 bases lying between them. This clone was observed a few times. Original processing notes: Estimation of nucleated cell counts relied on the amplification of reference gene primers. Libraries were prepared by immunoSEQ multiplex PCR; TCRdb keeps only in-frame clonotypes and omits some of them. The DNA was the basis for D and trimming; V, J and clone size are from that table. The data hold roughly 390,000 clones, with about 85% observed a single time.

Material: peripheral blood. The receptor was isolated from a woman aged 18-29 years with acute or convalescent COVID-19. The chain is built from TRBV2 and TRBJ2-5; possible D gene TRBD1, 5 bases. CDR3 bases: TGTGCCAGCAGTAATGACAGACAAGAGACCCAGTACTTC. This codes for CASSNDRQETQYF.